The present entry profiles one TCR beta chain with its context. The sample belongs to a study of cytomegalovirus exposure and HLA in healthy donors. Across the whole study: Assignment to the Caucasian-associated ancestry cluster applied to more than 75% of the approximately 380 genotyped donors.

From germline, CDR1 is GTSNPN and CDR2 SVGIG (reference sequence). The CDR3 consists of 14 residues. With V trimmed by 0 bases and J by 2 bases, 2 bases remained unmatched. PCR primers comprised 60 Vbeta and 13 Jbeta primers. Assay: immunoSEQ multiplex PCR; the TCRdb copy retains only in-frame clones and omits some. The sample lists about 83,000 clones, roughly four fifths occurring once. This rearrangement joins TRBV30 to TRBJ2-7; 9 bases match TRBD1. Sequencing was performed on PBMCs. This sequence originates from a woman in her twenties or thirties in good health and CMV-seronegative. This CDR3 reads CAWSVRQGAYEQYF. CDR3 nucleotides: TGTGCCTGGAGTGTTCGACAGGGGGCCTACGAGCAGTACTTC.